Described below is a single T cell receptor (beta chain) sequence and its context. Some clones are missing from TCRdb's copy, which holds only in-frame ones; the method was immunoSEQ multiplex PCR. The table lists roughly 46,000 clones, 82% of them singletons. The data are from a study of OX40 agonist ivuxolimab in advanced cancers. Overall study: Ivuxolimab, an antibody acting as an agonist of OX40 (CD134), was used to treat patients.

The sample consisted of CD4+ or CD8+ T cells sorted from blood, taken in a trial of the OX40 agonist ivuxolimab. The TCR originated in an adult with an advanced solid tumor such as melanoma, head and neck, liver or kidney cancer.

The CDR3 DNA reads TGTGCCAGCGGGCTCCTCTACGAGCAGTACTTC. Its translation is CASGLLYEQYF. The chain combines TRBV6-1 with TRBJ2-7; D uncertain. V was shortened by 8 bases and J by 3 bases, with 8 bases between the two germline ends. The CDR3 contains 11 residues. Per germline, CDR1 MNHNS and CDR2 SASEGT.